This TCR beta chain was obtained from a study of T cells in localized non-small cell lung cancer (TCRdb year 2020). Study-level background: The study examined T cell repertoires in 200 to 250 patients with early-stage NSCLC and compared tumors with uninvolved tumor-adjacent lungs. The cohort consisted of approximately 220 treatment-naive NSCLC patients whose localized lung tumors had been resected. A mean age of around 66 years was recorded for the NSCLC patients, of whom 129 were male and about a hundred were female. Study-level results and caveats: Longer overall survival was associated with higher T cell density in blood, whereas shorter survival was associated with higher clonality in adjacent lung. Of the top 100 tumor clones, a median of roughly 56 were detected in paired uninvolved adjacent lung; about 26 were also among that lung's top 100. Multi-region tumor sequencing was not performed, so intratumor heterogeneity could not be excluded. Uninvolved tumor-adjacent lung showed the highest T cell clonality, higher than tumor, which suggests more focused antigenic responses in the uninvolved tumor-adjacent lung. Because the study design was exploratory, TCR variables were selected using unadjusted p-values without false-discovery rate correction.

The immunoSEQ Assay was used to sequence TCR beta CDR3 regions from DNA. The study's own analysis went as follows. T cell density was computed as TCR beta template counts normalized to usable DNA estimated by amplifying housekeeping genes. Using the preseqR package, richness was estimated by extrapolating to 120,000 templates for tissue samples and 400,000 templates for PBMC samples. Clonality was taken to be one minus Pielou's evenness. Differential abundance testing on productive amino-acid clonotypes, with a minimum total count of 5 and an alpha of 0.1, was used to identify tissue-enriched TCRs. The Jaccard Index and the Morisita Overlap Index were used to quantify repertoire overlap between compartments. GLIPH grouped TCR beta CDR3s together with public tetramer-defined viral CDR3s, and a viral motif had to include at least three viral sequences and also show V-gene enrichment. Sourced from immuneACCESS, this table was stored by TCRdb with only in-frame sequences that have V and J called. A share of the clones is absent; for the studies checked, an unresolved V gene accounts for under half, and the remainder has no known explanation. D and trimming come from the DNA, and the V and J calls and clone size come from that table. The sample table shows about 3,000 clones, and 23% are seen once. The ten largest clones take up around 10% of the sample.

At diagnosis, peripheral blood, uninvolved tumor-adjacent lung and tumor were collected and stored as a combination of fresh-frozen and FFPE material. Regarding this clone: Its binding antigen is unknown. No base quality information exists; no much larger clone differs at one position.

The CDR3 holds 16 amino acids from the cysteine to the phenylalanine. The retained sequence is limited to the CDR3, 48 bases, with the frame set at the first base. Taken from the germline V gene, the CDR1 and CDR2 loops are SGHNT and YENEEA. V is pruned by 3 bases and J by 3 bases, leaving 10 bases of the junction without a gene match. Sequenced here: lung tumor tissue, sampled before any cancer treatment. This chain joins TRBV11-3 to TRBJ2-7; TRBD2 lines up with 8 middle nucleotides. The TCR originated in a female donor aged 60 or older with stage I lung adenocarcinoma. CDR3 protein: CASSLSPGTRVYEQYF. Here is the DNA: TGTGCCAGCAGCTTGTCCCCCGGGACTAGGGTCTACGAGCAGTACTTC.